The sequence of this T cell receptor beta chain was determined in a study of T cell responses to AZD1222 COVID-19 vaccine. Produced via immunoSEQ multiplex PCR; TCRdb's table is partial and in-frame only. The table has roughly 150,000 clones, around nine tenths seen once; the top ten hold approximately 1.5%. The CDR3 length is 14 residues. Between the trimmed V and J ends, which lost 5 bases and 5 bases, there was a span of 16 bases. CDR1 SGHTA and CDR2 FQGTGA come from the germline V gene. The sequence was obtained from an adult in good health. This material consisted of peripheral blood, taken on day 0 of AZD1222 vaccination. The genes are TRBV7-3 and TRBJ2-7; D might be TRBD2 (6 bases). CDR3 DNA: TGTGCCAGCAGCCGGGGAGGTGGGGCCAACGAGCAGTACTTC. Translation gives CASSRGGGANEQYF.